The 13 T cell receptor beta chains reported below all come from one sample, sequenced in a study of T cell responses to AZD1222 COVID-19 vaccine. The repertoire was sequenced with immunoSEQ multiplex PCR; TCRdb's copy has only in-frame clones and lacks some. This sample yields 72,000 or so clones, of which approximately 90% are seen a single time; roughly a quarter belongs to the top ten. The sequenced sample was peripheral blood, obtained on day 0 of AZD1222 vaccination. These receptors all stem from an adult in good health.

The chain combines TRBV5-1 with TRBJ1-6; 11 nucleotides agree with TRBD1. This CDR3 region has 14 residues. Per the germline V gene, CDR1 is SGHRS and CDR2 is YFSETQ. Trimming removed 4 bases from V and 10 bases from J; junction bases left unmatched: 4. The CDR3 region has the DNA TGCGCCAGCAGCGGCGGACAGGGGGCATCACCCCTCCACTTT. This codes for CASSGGQGASPLHF.

CDR3 protein: CASSSIAGGQETQYF. In DNA, the CDR3 is TGTGCCAGCAGTTCGATAGCGGGAGGCCAAGAGACCCAGTACTTC. The rearrangement links TRBV6-2 or TRBV6-3 to TRBJ2-5; 10 nucleotides align to TRBD2. J lost 1 base, V lost 4 bases, and 3 bases had no gene match. The length of the CDR3 is 15 residues. Germline lookup yields CDR1 MNHEY and CDR2 SVGEGT.

The chain recombines TRBV5-5 with TRBJ1-2; D is undetermined. This CDR3 spans 13 amino acids. Germline-derived CDR1 and CDR2 are SGHKS and YYEKEE (reference sequence). Trimming pared 2 bases from V and 8 bases from J, leaving 13 bases between. The CDR3 sequence: CASSFGDGGGYTF. CDR3 bases: TGTGCCAGCAGCTTCGGGGATGGAGGGGGCTACACCTTC.

The CDR3 sequence is CASSYSRSSPEQYF. The CDR3 DNA is TGTGCCAGCAGTTACTCGAGAAGTAGCCCCGAGCAGTACTTC. This chain uses TRBV6-5 with TRBJ2-7; D unresolved. The germline gives CDR1 MNHEY, CDR2 SVGAGI. V shed 0 bases and J shed 6 bases, with 12 bases lying between them. The CDR3 runs 14 residues.

This clone has more than one count but fewer than ten. The rearrangement links TRBV10-1 to TRBJ2-7; 9 bases map to TRBD1. In germline, CDR1 is WNHNN, CDR2 SYGVQD (reference sequence). V shed 6 bases, J shed 7 bases, and the junction held 4 bases outside the gene matches. The CDR3 length is 12 residues. This chain's CDR3 is CASSRGQGEQYF. DNA of the CDR3: TGCGCCAGCAGCAGGGGACAGGGAGAGCAGTACTTC.

The chain employs TRBV6-5 and TRBJ2-1, with TRBD2 identical over 9 bases. The CDR3 consists of 15 residues. Losses at the gene ends were 7 bases for V and 7 bases for J; bases not matched to a gene: 11. Germline V lookup: CDR1 MNHEY, CDR2 SVGAGI. CDR3 nucleotide sequence: TGTGCCAGCACGACTCCGGGACTAGCTATAAATGAGCAGTTCTTC. This translates into CASTTPGLAINEQFF.

The rearrangement joins TRBV29-1 to TRBJ1-1; weak D call: TRBD1 (5 bases). Trimming took 4 bases from V and 3 from J, leaving 15 bases between them. CDR3 length: 14 residues. Germline CDR1 SQVTM, CDR2 ANQGSEA. As DNA, the CDR3 is TGCAGCGTTGGCATGGGGCGGGCGGACACTGAAGCTTTCTTT. Protein: CSVGMGRADTEAFF. The whole variable domain, filled in from reference TRBV29-1 and TRBJ1-1, reads SAVISQKPSRDICQRGTSLTIQCQVDSQVTMMFWYRQQPGQSLTLIATANQGSEATYESGFVIDKFPISRPNLTFSTLTVSNMSPEDSSIYLCSVGMGRADTEAFFGQGTRLTVV.

The rearrangement links TRBV11-3 to TRBJ1-1, with D unresolved. This CDR3 comprises 13 residues. Germline values: CDR1 SGHNT, CDR2 YENEEA. V was clipped by 1 base and J by 5 bases, with 8 bases between them. For the CDR3, the DNA is TGTGCCAGCAGCTTAGGCGCTGGGACTGAAGCTTTCTTT. This gives the protein CASSLGAGTEAFF.

A single count supports this clone. This chain connects TRBV5-8 to TRBJ1-5, with D hard to call. Germline V CDR1 and CDR2: SGHTS, YDEGEE. The CDR3 is 15 amino acids. V was cut by 0 bases and J by 5 bases, with 12 bases left in between. CDR3 amino acids: CASSLVMGNDQPQHF. CDR3 DNA: TGTGCCAGCAGCTTGGTAATGGGTAACGATCAGCCCCAGCATTTT.

This chain links TRBV1 with TRBJ1-4; the table's D call, TRBD1, has no DNA check behind it. TRBV1 counts as a pseudogene. This CDR3 region has 16 residues. In nucleotides, the CDR3 is TGCACCAGCAGCCAAGAGGGACAGGGGAAAAATGAAAAACTGTTTTTT. Translating gives CTSSQEGQGKNEKLFF.

CDR3 residues: CSVSGRGVYQETQYF. For the CDR3, the DNA is TGCAGCGTTTCAGGGAGGGGGGTGTACCAAGAGACCCAGTACTTC. This chain joins TRBV29-1 and TRBJ2-5; weak D call: TRBD2 (7 bases). Between the trimmed V and J ends, which lost 5 bases and 0 bases, there was a span of 16 bases. The CDR3 is 15 amino acids. CDR1 and CDR2 (germline): SQVTM, ANQGSEA.

The rearrangement links TRBV7-9 to TRBJ1-2, with D unclear. CDR3 size: 13 residues. CDR1 is SEHNR, CDR2 FQNEAQ, per germline (reference sequence). V shed 5 bases and J shed 4 bases, with 11 bases lying between them. The CDR3 DNA is TGTGCCAGCAGCCCCGAATTCCGCTATGGCTACACCTTC. Protein sequence: CASSPEFRYGYTF.

The chain employs TRBV5-1 and TRBJ2-3; D uncertain. V lost 2 bases and J lost 6, with 4 bases in between. The CDR3 has 11 amino acids. Per the germline V gene, CDR1 is SGHRS and CDR2 is YFSETQ. CDR3 sequence (DNA): TGCGCCAGCAGCTTTATGGATACGCAGTATTTT. It translates to CASSFMDTQYF.